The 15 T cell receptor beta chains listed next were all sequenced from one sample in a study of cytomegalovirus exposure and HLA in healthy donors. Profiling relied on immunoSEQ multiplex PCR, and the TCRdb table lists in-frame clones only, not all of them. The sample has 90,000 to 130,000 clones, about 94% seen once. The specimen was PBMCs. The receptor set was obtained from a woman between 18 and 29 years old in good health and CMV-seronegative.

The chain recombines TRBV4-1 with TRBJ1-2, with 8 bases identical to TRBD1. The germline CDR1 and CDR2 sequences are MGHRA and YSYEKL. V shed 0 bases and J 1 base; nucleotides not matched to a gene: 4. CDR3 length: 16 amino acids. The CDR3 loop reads CASSQEGTGNNYGYTF. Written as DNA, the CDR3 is TGCGCCAGCAGCCAAGAAGGGACAGGTAATAACTATGGCTACACCTTC.

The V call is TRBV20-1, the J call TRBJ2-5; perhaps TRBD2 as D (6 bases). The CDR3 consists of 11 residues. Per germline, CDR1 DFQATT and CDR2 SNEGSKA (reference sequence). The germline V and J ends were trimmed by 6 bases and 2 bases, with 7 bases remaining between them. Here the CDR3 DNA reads TGCAGTGCGGGGGGTCAAGAGACCCAGTACTTC. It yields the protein CSAGGQETQYF.

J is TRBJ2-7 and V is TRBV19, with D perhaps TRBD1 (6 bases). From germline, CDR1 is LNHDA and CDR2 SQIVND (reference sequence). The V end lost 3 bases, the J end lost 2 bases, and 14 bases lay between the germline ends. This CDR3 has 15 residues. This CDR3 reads CASSISGTGTYEQYF. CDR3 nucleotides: TGTGCCAGTAGTATTTCAGGTACAGGGACCTACGAGCAGTACTTC.

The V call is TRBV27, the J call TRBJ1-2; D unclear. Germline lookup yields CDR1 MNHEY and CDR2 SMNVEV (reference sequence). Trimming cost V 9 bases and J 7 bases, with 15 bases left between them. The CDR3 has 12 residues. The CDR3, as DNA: TGTGCCAGTGGAACGGCGACACTTGGCTACACCTTC. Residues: CASGTATLGYTF.

The CDR3 DNA sequence: TGTGCCAGCAGCACCGGGACAGGGAGCACACCCCTCCACTTT. Translating gives CASSTGTGSTPLHF. The rearrangement joins TRBV2 to TRBJ1-6; 9 positions agree with TRBD1. V dropped 6 bases and J dropped 11; count of bases not matched to a gene: 8. CDR1 is SNHLY and CDR2 is FYNNEI in the germline V gene. The length of the CDR3 is 14 residues.

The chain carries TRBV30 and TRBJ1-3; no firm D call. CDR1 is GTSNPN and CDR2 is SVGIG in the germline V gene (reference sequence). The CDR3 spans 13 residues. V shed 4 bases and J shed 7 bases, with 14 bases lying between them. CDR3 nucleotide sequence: TGTGCCTGGACCGGCCGAGGGCGTAACACCATATATTTT. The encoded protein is CAWTGRGRNTIYF.

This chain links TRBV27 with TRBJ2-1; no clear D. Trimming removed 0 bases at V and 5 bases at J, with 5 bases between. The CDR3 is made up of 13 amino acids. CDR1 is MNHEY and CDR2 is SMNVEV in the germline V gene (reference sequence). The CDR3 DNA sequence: TGTGCCAGCAGTTTATCACGCGACAATGAGCAGTTCTTC. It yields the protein CASSLSRDNEQFF.

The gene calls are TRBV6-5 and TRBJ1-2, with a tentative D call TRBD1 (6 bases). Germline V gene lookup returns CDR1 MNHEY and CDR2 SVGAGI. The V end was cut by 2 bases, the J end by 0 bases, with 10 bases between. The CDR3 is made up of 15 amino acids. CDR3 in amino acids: CASSYRQDSNYGYTF. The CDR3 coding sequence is TGTGCCAGCAGTTACCGACAGGACTCTAACTATGGCTACACCTTC.

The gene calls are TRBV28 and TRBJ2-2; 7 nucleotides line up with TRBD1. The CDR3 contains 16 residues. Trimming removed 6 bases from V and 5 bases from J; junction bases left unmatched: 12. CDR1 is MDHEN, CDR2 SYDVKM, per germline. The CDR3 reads CASRGGTDLGTGELFF. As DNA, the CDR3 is TGTGCCAGCAGGGGTGGGACAGACCTGGGGACCGGGGAGCTGTTTTTT.

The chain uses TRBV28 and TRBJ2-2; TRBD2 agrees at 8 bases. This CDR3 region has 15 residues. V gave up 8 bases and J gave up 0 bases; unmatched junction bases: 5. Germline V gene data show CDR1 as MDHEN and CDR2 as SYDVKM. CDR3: CASSGGGSNTGELFF. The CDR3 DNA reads TGTGCCAGCTCGGGAGGGGGATCGAACACCGGGGAGCTGTTTTTT.

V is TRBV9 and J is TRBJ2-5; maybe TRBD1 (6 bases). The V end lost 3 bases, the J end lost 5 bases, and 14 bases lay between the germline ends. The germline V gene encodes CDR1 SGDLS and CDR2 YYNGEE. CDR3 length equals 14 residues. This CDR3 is CASSASGGSETQYF. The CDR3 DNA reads TGTGCCAGCAGCGCCAGTGGGGGCAGTGAGACCCAGTACTTC.

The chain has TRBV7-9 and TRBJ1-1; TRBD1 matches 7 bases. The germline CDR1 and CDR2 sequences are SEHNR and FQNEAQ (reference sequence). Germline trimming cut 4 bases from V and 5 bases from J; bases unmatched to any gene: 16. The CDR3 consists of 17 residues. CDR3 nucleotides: TGTGCCAGCAGCTCAGCCCGGGACAGAGGGCGTAGGACTGAAGCTTTCTTT. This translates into CASSSARDRGRRTEAFF.

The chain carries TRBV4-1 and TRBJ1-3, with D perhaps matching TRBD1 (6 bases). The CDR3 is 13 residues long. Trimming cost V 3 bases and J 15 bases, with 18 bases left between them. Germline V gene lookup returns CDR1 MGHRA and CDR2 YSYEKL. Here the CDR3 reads CASSHDGQTSPYF. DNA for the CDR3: TGCGCCAGCAGCCATGATGGACAGACCTCACCATATTTT.

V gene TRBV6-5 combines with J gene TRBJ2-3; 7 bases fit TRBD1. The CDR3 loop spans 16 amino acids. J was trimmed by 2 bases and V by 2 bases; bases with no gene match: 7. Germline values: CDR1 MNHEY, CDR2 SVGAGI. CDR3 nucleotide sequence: TGTGCCAGCAGTTACGGCCAGGGGGAACTCACAGATACGCAGTATTTT. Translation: CASSYGQGELTDTQYF.

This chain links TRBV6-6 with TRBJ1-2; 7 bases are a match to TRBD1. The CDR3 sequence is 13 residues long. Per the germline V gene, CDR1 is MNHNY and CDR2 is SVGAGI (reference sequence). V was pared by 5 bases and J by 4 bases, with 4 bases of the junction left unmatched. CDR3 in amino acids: CASSQGGAYGYTF. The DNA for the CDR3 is TGTGCCAGCAGTCAAGGGGGCGCCTATGGCTACACCTTC.